This is a list of T cell receptor beta chains from one sample in a study of blood T cell repertoires in COVID-19. Sequenced by immunoSEQ multiplex PCR; TCRdb stores in-frame clones only, minus some. The sample has 25,000 to 30,000 clones, around 92% seen once. The sequencing input was peripheral blood. Receptor source: a human donor in a cohort sampled during active COVID-19. Each CDR3 is given with its conserved first and last residue. The D gene is left open where the match is weak. Clone size is not always given. Where it is, it says once, few, many or a class for expanded clones.

V,J,size,D,CDR3,DNA
TRBV29-1,TRBJ1-1,.,.,CSARTGPSDLQEAFF,TGCAGCGCCCGAACAGGGCCCAGTGACCTCCAGGAAGCTTTCTTT
TRBV5-1,TRBJ2-5,.,TRBD1,CASSLFGQGGETQYF,TGCGCCAGCAGCTTGTTTGGACAGGGAGGAGAGACCCAGTACTTC
TRBV12-3/TRBV12-4,TRBJ2-7,.,.,CASSRSTGEQYF,TGTGCCAGCAGTCGATCTACGGGGGAGCAGTACTTC
TRBV13,TRBJ2-3,.,TRBD1,CASSSRDRGPESTDTQYF,TGTGCCAGCAGCTCCCGGGACAGGGGTCCCGAGAGCACAGATACGCAGTATTTT
TRBV9,TRBJ2-3,.,.,CASSVAAGANTDTQYF,TGTGCCAGCAGCGTAGCGGCGGGCGCTAACACAGATACGCAGTATTTT
TRBV4-1,TRBJ1-1,.,.,CASSSHWGGNTEAFF,TGCGCCAGCAGCTCCCATTGGGGGGGGAACACTGAAGCTTTCTTT
TRBV30,TRBJ2-5,once,TRBD2,CAWAPGGPGGTQYF,TGTGCCTGGGCCCCGGGGGGGCCGGGGGGGACCCAGTACTTC
TRBV5-5,TRBJ1-1,few,.,CASSLWGRDTEAFF,TGTGCCAGCAGCTTGTGGGGGCGGGACACTGAAGCTTTCTTT
TRBV6-6,TRBJ2-3,.,TRBD2,CASTELAGIDTQYF,TGTGCCAGCACGGAGCTAGCGGGGATTGATACGCAGTATTTT
TRBV7-3,TRBJ2-1,.,TRBD2,CASSLRRGGGAVAEQFF,TGTGCCAGCAGCTTAAGACGAGGCGGGGGGGCCGTCGCTGAGCAGTTCTTC
TRBV12-3/TRBV12-4,TRBJ1-5,medium-sized,.,CASSYRESQPQHF,TGTGCCAGCAGCTACAGGGAATCCCAGCCCCAGCATTTT
TRBV5-1,TRBJ2-7,.,TRBD2,CASSSGLEPYEQYF,TGCGCCAGCAGCTCCGGACTAGAACCGTACGAGCAGTACTTC
TRBV5-4,TRBJ2-3,.,.,CASSSWDSDTQYF,TGTGCCAGCAGTTCATGGGACTCAGATACGCAGTATTTT
TRBV30,TRBJ1-3,.,.,CAWSRGTNSGNTIYF,TGTGCCTGGAGTAGGGGCACCAACTCTGGAAACACCATATATTTT
TRBV19,TRBJ1-2,.,.,CASTTANYGYTF,TGTGCCAGTACGACAGCTAACTATGGCTACACCTTC
TRBV29-1,TRBJ1-2,.,TRBD1,CSVVNNRGLDRLYGYTF,TGCAGCGTCGTTAACAACAGGGGCTTAGACAGACTTTATGGCTACACCTTC
TRBV6-1,TRBJ1-2,.,.,CASSERKEARNYGYTF,TGTGCCAGCAGTGAACGGAAGGAGGCCCGGAACTATGGCTACACCTTC
TRBV9,TRBJ2-3,.,TRBD2,CASSEAPRRGGDTDTQYF,TGTGCCAGCAGCGAGGCCCCTCGCCGCGGGGGGGACACAGATACGCAGTATTTT
TRBV9,TRBJ1-5,.,.,CASSPGTQNQPQHF,TGTGCCAGCAGCCCAGGGACACAAAATCAGCCCCAGCATTTT
TRBV9,TRBJ2-5,.,.,CASSALWGEVATQYF,TGTGCCAGCAGCGCCCTTTGGGGGGAGGTTGCGACCCAGTACTTC
TRBV19,TRBJ1-3,.,.,CASSPPGGGTGNTIYF,TGTGCCAGTAGTCCCCCCGGTGGAGGGACTGGAAACACCATATATTTT
TRBV7-2,TRBJ1-2,.,TRBD1,CASSLAEGGGGYTF,TGTGCCAGCAGCTTAGCGGAAGGGGGCGGTGGCTACACCTTC
TRBV6-5,TRBJ1-1,.,.,CASESRGMNTEAFF,TGTGCCAGCGAATCCAGGGGAATGAACACTGAAGCTTTCTTT
TRBV5-8,TRBJ2-5,.,.,CASSRTVGETQYF,TGTGCCAGCAGCCGGACAGTAGGAGAGACCCAGTACTTC
TRBV27,TRBJ1-4,.,TRBD1,CASSSDRGGEKLFF,TGTGCCAGCAGTTCCGACAGGGGAGGGGAAAAACTGTTTTTT
TRBV7-9,TRBJ2-7,.,TRBD2,CASSSSSGPYEQYF,TGTGCCAGCAGCTCCTCTAGCGGTCCCTACGAGCAGTACTTC
TRBV4-3,TRBJ1-2,.,TRBD1,CASSLRDRGKDGYTF,TGCGCCAGCAGCCTCCGGGACAGGGGGAAGGATGGCTACACCTTC
TRBV30,TRBJ2-7,.,.,CAWSVQGTYEQYF,TGTGCCTGGAGTGTACAGGGAACCTACGAGCAGTACTTC
TRBV6-4,TRBJ2-2,.,.,CASSEGGPLNTGELFF,TGTGCCAGCAGTGAGGGGGGTCCCTTGAACACCGGGGAGCTGTTTTTT
TRBV25-1,TRBJ2-5,.,TRBD1,CASSDEGAFQETQYF,TGTGCCAGCAGCGACGAGGGGGCATTTCAAGAGACCCAGTACTTC
TRBV2,TRBJ1-3,.,.,CASSEHQGTIYF,TGTGCCAGCAGCGAACACCAGGGGACCATATATTTT
TRBV9,TRBJ2-3,.,.,CASSVVGGWSTDTQYF,TGTGCCAGCAGCGTAGTGGGCGGGTGGTCGACAGATACGCAGTATTTT
TRBV5-5,TRBJ2-7,.,.,CASSTRTASGSYEQYF,TGTGCCAGCAGCACCCGGACCGCAAGCGGCTCCTACGAGCAGTACTTC
TRBV20-1,TRBJ1-2,once,.,CSASSANGYTF,TGCAGTGCTAGTTCTGCTAATGGCTACACCTTC
TRBV7-8,TRBJ1-1,.,.,CASGGGDTEAFF,TGTGCCAGCGGGGGGGGTGACACTGAAGCTTTCTTT
TRBV11-3,TRBJ2-5,.,TRBD1,CASSLHRGQETQYF,TGTGCCAGCAGCTTGCACAGGGGGCAAGAGACCCAGTACTTC
TRBV7-8,TRBJ1-2,.,.,CASSPQQETLYGYTF,TGTGCCAGCAGCCCCCAACAGGAAACCCTGTATGGCTACACCTTC
TRBV7-9,TRBJ2-5,.,.,CASSLAGGETQYF,TGTGCCAGCAGCTTAGCCGGAGGGGAGACCCAGTACTTC
TRBV18,TRBJ2-1,.,.,CASSPPTFNEQFF,TGTGCCAGCTCACCGCCAACATTCAATGAGCAGTTCTTC
TRBV5-5,TRBJ2-3,.,.,CASSRLENTQYF,TGTGCCAGCAGCCGTCTAGAGAATACGCAGTATTTT
TRBV3-1/TRBV3-2,TRBJ2-4,.,.,CASSQEGATKNIQYF,TGTGCCAGCAGCCAAGAGGGGGCGACCAAAAACATTCAGTACTTC
TRBV5-1,TRBJ2-1,.,TRBD2,CASSLIISGGEIYNEQFF,TGCGCCAGCAGCTTGATAATTAGCGGGGGGGAGATCTACAATGAGCAGTTCTTC
TRBV6-5,TRBJ1-6,.,TRBD1,CASGDRGQNSPLHF,TGTGCCAGCGGGGACAGGGGTCAAAATTCACCCCTCCACTTT
TRBV6-8,TRBJ2-1,.,.,CASSRLGGGICEQFF,TGTGCCAGCAGCCGACTAGGGGGGGGCATATGTGAGCAGTTCTTC
TRBV6-5,TRBJ1-5,.,.,CASSLTGKLSNQPQHF,TGTGCCAGCAGTTTAACAGGGAAGTTGAGCAATCAGCCCCAGCATTTT
TRBV19,TRBJ1-1,once,.,CASSIQGIVKTEAFF,TGTGCCAGTAGTATCCAGGGGATTGTGAAGACTGAAGCTTTCTTT
TRBV9,TRBJ2-3,once,TRBD2,CASSGDPGLARDTQYF,TGTGCCAGCAGCGGTGACCCGGGACTAGCGCGGGATACGCAGTATTTT
TRBV5-1,TRBJ1-6,.,.,CASSLGPRVESPLHF,TGCGCCAGCAGCTTGGGTCCCAGGGTAGAATCACCCCTCCACTTT
TRBV9,TRBJ2-3,.,TRBD2,CASSVSGGAPDTQYF,TGTGCCAGCAGCGTTAGCGGGGGGGCCCCAGATACGCAGTATTTT
TRBV5-4,TRBJ1-1,.,.,CASSLPRVSTEAFF,TGTGCCAGCAGCTTGCCCAGGGTGAGCACTGAAGCTTTCTTT
TRBV6-1,TRBJ2-1,.,.,CASSEGPGWGEQFF,TGTGCCAGCAGTGAGGGTCCGGGCTGGGGCGAGCAGTTCTTC
TRBV13,TRBJ2-7,few,.,CASSFISYEQYF,TGTGCCAGCAGCTTTATCTCCTACGAGCAGTACTTC
TRBV7-9,TRBJ2-7,few,.,CASSLQSSSYEQYF,TGTGCCAGCAGCTTACAATCTAGTTCCTACGAGCAGTACTTC
TRBV5-1,TRBJ1-1,.,TRBD1,CASGLDRVATEAFF,TGCGCCAGCGGATTAGACAGGGTAGCTACTGAAGCTTTCTTT
TRBV5-1,TRBJ2-1,medium-sized,TRBD2,CASSLAASGPNEQFF,TGCGCCAGCAGCTTGGCGGCTAGCGGGCCTAATGAGCAGTTCTTC
TRBV5-1,TRBJ2-7,.,TRBD1,CASSHTTGTGGSYEQYF,TGCGCCAGCAGCCACACCACCGGGACAGGGGGCAGCTACGAGCAGTACTTC
TRBV24-1,TRBJ1-5,once,TRBD1,CATTKGVQGFSYSNQPQHF,TGTGCCACCACTAAAGGAGTACAGGGGTTTTCTTATAGCAATCAGCCCCAGCATTTT
TRBV29-1,TRBJ2-5,.,TRBD1,CSVRTGGMTQYF,TGCAGCGTCCGGACAGGGGGTATGACCCAGTACTTC
TRBV30,TRBJ1-3,.,TRBD1,CAWSVQGDENTIYF,TGTGCCTGGAGTGTACAGGGGGACGAAAACACCATATATTTT